Following are 16 T cell receptor beta chains from one sample sequenced in a study of human T cells and chemical hapten exposure. As to time point: pre-sensitization, week 0. Stated treatment: therapeutic diphenylcyclopropenone sensitization with weekly scalp DPC. One entry per CDR3 protein, called by TCRdb with MiXCR from the RACE reads. The sample shows 180,000 or so distinct CDR3 sequences, around 30% of them seen only once. The sample in question was whole blood, obtained in connection with sensitization to the hapten diphenylcyclopropenone (DPC). The receptors originated from a woman aged 25 to 39 with alopecia areata. Some clones in this sample may be carry-over from other donors' samples.

V and J are TRBV4-2 and TRBJ2-7, with D perhaps TRBD1 (6 bases). From germline, CDR1 is LGHNA and CDR2 YNFKEQ. V was pared by 0 bases and J by 5 bases, with 11 bases between. The CDR3 covers 14 residues. This CDR3 is CASSQDRGSHEQYF. The DNA for the CDR3 is TGTGCCAGCAGCCAAGATAGGGGGTCCCACGAGCAGTACTTC.

The V gene is TRBV12-5, the J gene TRBJ2-1; TRBD2 agrees at 11 bases. CDR1 LGHNT and CDR2 FRNRAP come from the germline V gene. The CDR3 spans 19 residues. The trim removed 0 bases at V and 4 bases at J, leaving 11 bases unmatched. The CDR3 here is CASGLVRASGGLLYNEQFF. CDR3 nucleotides: TGTGCTAGTGGTTTGGTAAGGGCTAGCGGGGGGCTCCTTTACAATGAGCAGTTCTTC.

The chain is built from TRBV29-1 and TRBJ2-5, with D possibly being TRBD1 (5 bases). The germline V and J ends were trimmed by 3 bases and 2 bases, with 10 bases remaining between them. CDR3 length equals 13 residues. Germline CDR1 and CDR2: SQVTM and ANQGSEA. The DNA for the CDR3 is TGCAGCGTTGACCTAGACAGTCAAGAGACCCAGTACTTC. Amino acids: CSVDLDSQETQYF.

The J gene is TRBJ2-7, the V gene TRBV5-1; D is unclear. There are 13 residues in the CDR3. Germline CDR1 reads SGHRS; CDR2 reads YFSETQ. V lost 0 bases, J lost 1 base, and 5 bases lay in between. The CDR3: CASSLEQSYEQYF. The CDR3 DNA reads TGCGCCAGCAGCTTGGAACAGTCCTACGAGCAGTACTTC. Together with reference TRBV5-1 and TRBJ2-7, the CDR3 gives the full variable domain: KAGVTQTPRYLIKTRGQQVTLSCSPISGHRSVSWYQQTPGQGLQFLFEYFSETQRNKGNFPGRFSGRQFSNSRSEMNVSTLELGDSALYLCASSLEQSYEQYFGPGTRLTVT.

The chain links TRBV5-5 to TRBJ2-5; the match to TRBD1 covers 7 bases. Germline V CDR1 and CDR2: SGHKS, YYEKEE (reference sequence). This CDR3 is built from 15 residues. V shed 2 bases, J shed 2 bases, and the junction held 6 bases outside the gene matches. The CDR3 region is CASSFTWDRQETQYF. CDR3 DNA: TGTGCCAGCAGCTTCACCTGGGACAGACAAGAGACCCAGTACTTC.

In this sample, this clonotype turned up a few times. The V gene is TRBV6-5, the J gene TRBJ1-5; possible D gene TRBD1, 6 bases. Germline CDR1 and CDR2: MNHEY and SVGAGI. V was shortened by 7 bases and J by 5 bases, with 12 bases between the two germline ends. The CDR3 covers 13 residues. As DNA, the CDR3 is TGTGCCAGCACCAGGGGTATGGATCAGCCCCAGCATTTT. The encoded protein is CASTRGMDQPQHF.

The chain has TRBV20-1 and TRBJ2-5; D is uncertain. Germline CDR1 and CDR2: DFQATT and SNEGSKA (reference sequence). The CDR3 is 12 amino acids. Trimming cost V 1 base and J 2 bases, with 5 bases left between them. The CDR3 DNA sequence: TGCAGTGCTAGAGGGTCACAAGAGACCCAGTACTTC. Protein product: CSARGSQETQYF.

This sequence joins TRBV4-3 and TRBJ2-3, with a tentative D call TRBD2 (6 bases). Trimming removed 1 base from V and 5 bases from J, with 13 bases in between. The V gene's germline CDR1 is LGHNA and CDR2 YSLEER. The CDR3 has 15 amino acids. The CDR3 DNA follows: TGCGCCAGCAGCCAAGGGCTAGCGCTTGGAGATACGCAGTATTTT. Amino acids: CASSQGLALGDTQYF.

This chain connects TRBV7-2 to TRBJ2-3; D remains unclear. In germline, CDR1 is SGHTA, CDR2 FQGNSA. With 6 bases removed from V and 4 bases from J, the gap between germline ends came to 8 bases. This CDR3 comprises 12 residues. This CDR3 reads CASRPKADTQYF. The DNA for the CDR3 is TGTGCCAGCAGGCCAAAGGCAGATACGCAGTATTTT.

The rearrangement joins TRBV28 to TRBJ1-5, with 10 bases lining up with TRBD1. J was trimmed by 5 bases and V by 5 bases; bases with no gene match: 6. The CDR3 consists of 15 residues. The V gene's germline CDR1 is MDHEN and CDR2 SYDVKM. CDR3 sequence reads: CASSLDRGRDQPQHF. In nucleotides, the CDR3 is TGTGCCAGCAGTCTAGACAGGGGGCGCGATCAGCCCCAGCATTTT.

This clonotype has more than one count but fewer than ten. This sequence joins TRBV7-2 and TRBJ1-2; D possibly corresponds to TRBD1 (5 bases). Germline V gene lookup returns CDR1 SGHTA and CDR2 FQGNSA. Trimming removed 6 bases from V and 5 bases from J, with 19 bases in between. There are 15 residues in the CDR3. CDR3 bases: TGTGCCAGCAGTACGGGGGACCGGGTAGGGTATGGCTACACCTTC. Protein product: CASSTGDRVGYGYTF.

This chain connects TRBV6-2 or TRBV6-3 to TRBJ2-1; 12 bases are shared with TRBD2. The junction had 9 bases not matched to a gene; V was cut back by 6 bases and J by 9 bases. The CDR3 is 15 amino acids. In germline, CDR1 is MNHEY, CDR2 SVGEGT. CDR3 DNA: TGTGCCAGCAGAAGACTAGCGGGAGTTGGGTCTGAGCAGTTCTTC. Translated: CASRRLAGVGSEQFF.

This clonotype has just a few counts. The gene calls are TRBV28 and TRBJ1-2; D ambiguous. The CDR3 contains 12 residues. Looked up from germline, CDR1 is MDHEN and CDR2 is SYDVKM. V lost 5 bases and J 8 bases, leaving 12 bases between the germline ends. The chain's CDR3 is CASSRVGYGYTF. CDR3 nucleotides: TGTGCCAGCAGTAGGGTCGGTTACGGCTACACCTTC.

This clonotype was counted only a few times. V gene TRBV29-1 combines with J gene TRBJ2-3; 9 bases line up with TRBD1. V was pared by 6 bases and J by 3 bases, with 13 bases of the junction left unmatched. This CDR3 region has 16 residues. The germline gives CDR1 SQVTM, CDR2 ANQGSEA. CDR3 DNA: TGCAGCGTAGCCGGGACAGGGAGTGGGGGAACAGATACGCAGTATTTT. Translating gives CSVAGTGSGGTDTQYF.

This clonotype has only a few counts. This rearrangement joins TRBV5-5 to TRBJ1-5; D gene uncertain. Trimming left V 7 bases short and J 0 bases short, with 11 bases between. The germline V gene encodes CDR1 SGHKS and CDR2 YYEKEE (reference sequence). The CDR3 totals 14 residues. The CDR3 loop reads CASGEFNSNQPQHF. The CDR3 coding sequence is TGTGCCAGCGGCGAGTTTAATAGCAATCAGCCCCAGCATTTT.

The chain links TRBV18 to TRBJ2-6, with 9 bases fitting TRBD1. Germline-derived CDR1 and CDR2 are KGHSH and LQKENI. The V gene end was trimmed by 0 bases and the J gene end by 0 bases; junction bases not matched to a gene: 3. The CDR3 extends over 18 amino acids. The CDR3 sequence: CASSPPRTGASGANVLTF. The CDR3 region has the DNA TGTGCCAGCTCACCACCGAGGACAGGGGCCTCTGGGGCCAACGTCCTGACTTTC.